Listed below are T cell receptor beta chains from one sample, sequenced in a study of blood T cell repertoires in COVID-19. Generated by immunoSEQ multiplex PCR, the TCRdb table keeps only in-frame clones and is missing some. This sample carries 200,000 to 300,000 clones, approximately 88% of them seen once, and the ten largest clones take 1.2%. The sequenced sample consisted of PBMCs or T cells enriched from blood (not recorded which). These receptors all stem from a middle-aged woman with acute COVID-19. Both conserved end residues are part of each CDR3. The order of the fields is clone size, D gene, CDR3 length, J gene, V gene, CDR3 DNA, CDR3 protein. A D gene is named only where the DNA matches it firmly. Clone size is not always given. Where it is, it says once, few, many or a class for expanded clones.

>.|TRBD2|16|TRBJ2-3|TRBV18
TGTGCCAGCTCTACCGGGACTAGCGGGAGGGCAGATACGCAGTATTTT
CASSTGTSGRADTQYF
>.|.|15|TRBJ1-1|TRBV19
TGTGCCAGTAGTATAGTGCCAGGGCTGAACACTGAAGCTTTCTTT
CASSIVPGLNTEAFF
>.|.|14|TRBJ2-3|TRBV19
TGTGCCAGTAGTATTAAGACTAGCACAGATACGCAGTATTTT
CASSIKTSTDTQYF
>.|.|13|TRBJ1-5|TRBV2
TGTGCCAGCAGTCGGGAGGGTAATCAGCCCCAGCATTTT
CASSREGNQPQHF
>.|TRBD1|14|TRBJ1-2|TRBV19
TGTGCCAGCGTGGCCCGGGACAGAAGTTATGGCTACACCTTC
CASVARDRSYGYTF
>.|.|15|TRBJ1-2|TRBV7-2
TGTGCCAGCAGCCCCCGAACTACGGGGTCAGATGGCTACACCTTC
CASSPRTTGSDGYTF
>.|TRBD2|15|TRBJ2-3|TRBV6-2/TRBV6-3
TGTGCCAGCAGTGGGGACTACCCGCACACAGATACGCAGTATTTT
CASSGDYPHTDTQYF
>.|TRBD2|14|TRBJ2-1|TRBV6-5
TGTGCCAGCAGTCAACTAGCGGCATACAATGAGCAGTTCTTC
CASSQLAAYNEQFF
>.|TRBD2|18|TRBJ2-5|TRBV7-9
TGTGCCAGCAGTTGGAAGTCCGGGACTAGCGGGCTCCAAGAGACCCAGTACTTC
CASSWKSGTSGLQETQYF
>.|.|14|TRBJ1-2|TRBV7-2
TGTGCCAGCAGCTCTCCGACAGGCCACTATGGCTACACCTTC
CASSSPTGHYGYTF
>.|TRBD2|13|TRBJ2-1|TRBV11-2
TGTGCCAGCAGCTTAGATCGGGAGGCCGGGCAGTTCTTC
CASSLDREAGQFF
>.|.|13|TRBJ1-4|TRBV30
TGTGCCTGGAGTGTGGTAACAGATGAAAAACTGTTTTTT
CAWSVVTDEKLFF
>.|.|14|TRBJ1-6|TRBV7-9
TGTGCCAGCAGCTTAGATACAGCCAATTCACCCCTCCACTTT
CASSLDTANSPLHF
>.|.|14|TRBJ1-1|TRBV18
TGTGCCAGCTCACCACGCAGGGACATGACTGAAGCTTTCTTT
CASSPRRDMTEAFF
>.|TRBD2|15|TRBJ2-2|TRBV7-2
TGTGCCAGCAGCTTACTAGCGGGAGTCGCCGGGGAGCTGTTTTTT
CASSLLAGVAGELFF
>.|.|13|TRBJ2-7|TRBV7-9
TGTGCCAGCAGCCTAGTCGGGACATCGGGGCAGTACTTC
CASSLVGTSGQYF
>.|TRBD1|12|TRBJ2-7|TRBV9
TGTGCCAGCAGCGGAGGGACAGGCGAGCAGTACTTC
CASSGGTGEQYF
>.|TRBD1|17|TRBJ1-2|TRBV19
TGTGCCAGTAGTTTGCTTTATTCGGGACAGGGGGCAAAGGGCTACACCTTC
CASSLLYSGQGAKGYTF
>.|.|14|TRBJ1-3|TRBV2
TGTGCCAGCAGGGGGGGGTTTAATGGAAACACCATATATTTT
CASRGGFNGNTIYF
>.|TRBD1|13|TRBJ1-2|TRBV7-3
TGTGCCAGCAGCTCATCAGGGGGCGTTGGCTACACCTTC
CASSSSGGVGYTF
>.|TRBD1|16|TRBJ2-3|TRBV3-1/TRBV3-2
TGTGCCAGCAGCCAAGAGCTAGGGGGCCTCACAGATACGCAGTATTTT
CASSQELGGLTDTQYF
>.|TRBD1|14|TRBJ1-1|TRBV18
TGTGCCAGCTCGTTGACAGGGACGATCACTGAAGCTTTCTTT
CASSLTGTITEAFF
>.|TRBD2|16|TRBJ2-7|TRBV28
TGTGCCAGCAGTACCCTAGCGGGAGGGATCCCCGCCGAGCAGTACTTC
CASSTLAGGIPAEQYF
>.|.|17|TRBJ1-2|TRBV28
TGTGCCAGCAATCTCGGCCCAACAGGGATAGGCCTAAGTGGCTACACCTTC
CASNLGPTGIGLSGYTF
>.|.|16|TRBJ1-3|TRBV6-5
TGTGCCAGCAGTTTTTCCGGACAACTTTATGGAAACACCATATATTTT
CASSFSGQLYGNTIYF
>.|TRBD2|14|TRBJ2-2|TRBV15
TGTGCCACCAGCAAGCGGGAGAACACCGGGGAGCTGTTTTTT
CATSKRENTGELFF
>once|.|14|TRBJ2-1|TRBV10-1
TGCGCCAGCAGTGAGGCAACTAGGCCCAGTGAGCAGTTCTTC
CASSEATRPSEQFF
>.|.|15|TRBJ1-1|TRBV5-1
TGCGCCAGCAGCTTGGCTCGTGGGGCTAACACTGAAGCTTTCTTT
CASSLARGANTEAFF
>.|TRBD1|16|TRBJ2-6|TRBV29-1
TGCAGCGTATGGGACAGGGGGAACTCTGGGGCCAACGTCCTGACTTTC
CSVWDRGNSGANVLTF
>.|TRBD2|17|TRBJ2-3|TRBV19
TGTGCCAGTAGTCCGCAACGGGGGGGCAAGGGCACAGATACGCAGTATTTT
CASSPQRGGKGTDTQYF
>.|TRBD2|15|TRBJ2-2|TRBV7-9
TGTGCCAGCAGCTTACTAGCGGGGGACACCGGGGAGCTGTTTTTT
CASSLLAGDTGELFF
>.|.|15|TRBJ1-5|TRBV6-2/TRBV6-3
TGTGCCAGCAGTTACGCAGGGGCGCAGGCTCAGCCCCAGCATTTT
CASSYAGAQAQPQHF
>.|.|15|TRBJ2-3|TRBV13
TGTGCCAGCAGCTTAAGAACTAGGTTGACAGATACGCAGTATTTT
CASSLRTRLTDTQYF
>.|TRBD1|12|TRBJ1-1|TRBV28
TGTGCCAGCAGTTTGGACAGGGATGAAGCTTTCTTT
CASSLDRDEAFF
>.|.|15|TRBJ1-6|TRBV30
TGTGCCTGGAGCAGTGGGAGCCCGGGAATTTCACCCCTCCACTTT
CAWSSGSPGISPLHF
>.|.|13|TRBJ2-6|TRBV29-1
TGCAGCGCCGCCCAGGGTTTGGGCAACGTCCTGACTTTC
CSAAQGLGNVLTF
>.|.|14|TRBJ2-3|TRBV5-4
TGTGCCAGCAGCTTTCGGGGTGGCACAGATACGCAGTATTTT
CASSFRGGTDTQYF
>.|TRBD1|14|TRBJ2-7|TRBV5-4
TGTGCCAGCAGCTTGGGACAGGGGGCTTACGAGCAGTACTTC
CASSLGQGAYEQYF
>.|TRBD2|19|TRBJ2-1|TRBV7-3
TGTGCCAGCAGCTACCGACATAGCGGGAGGACTGATGGCTACAATGAGCAGTTCTTC
CASSYRHSGRTDGYNEQFF
>.|TRBD1|13|TRBJ2-1|TRBV12-3/TRBV12-4
TGTGCCAGCAGCCAGGACAGGTACAATGAGCAGTTCTTC
CASSQDRYNEQFF
>.|TRBD1|13|TRBJ1-2|TRBV3-1/TRBV3-2
TGTGCCAGCAGCCACGGGACAGATTATGGCTACACCTTC
CASSHGTDYGYTF
>.|.|17|TRBJ1-4|TRBV14
TGTGCCAGCAGCCAACCCAGGCAGGGGATATATAATGAAAAACTGTTTTTT
CASSQPRQGIYNEKLFF
>.|.|16|TRBJ2-1|TRBV19
TGTGCCAGTAGTATACCCGGGACTGTAAAACACAATGAGCAGTTCTTC
CASSIPGTVKHNEQFF
>.|.|13|TRBJ2-5|TRBV12-5
TGTGCTAGTGGTTTCCACTGGGCAGAGACCCAGTACTTC
CASGFHWAETQYF
>.|.|13|TRBJ1-1|TRBV19
TGTGCCAGTAGTTCACCAGGGAACACTGAAGCTTTCTTT
CASSSPGNTEAFF
>once|.|16|TRBJ1-5|TRBV5-5
TGTGCCAGCAGCGGAGTACAGCCCGGGGTCAATCAGCCCCAGCATTTT
CASSGVQPGVNQPQHF
>.|TRBD1|16|TRBJ1-6|TRBV28
TGTGCCAGCTCGGTCGGACCTGGGACAGTTAATTCACCCCTCCACTTT
CASSVGPGTVNSPLHF